This is a list of T cell receptor beta chains from one sample in a study of shared clonotypes between healthy human individuals. Sequenced by immunoSEQ multiplex PCR; TCRdb stores in-frame clones only, minus some. This sample has around 1 million clones; approximately 80% occur once, and the top ten carry about 1.5%. Sequencing was done on a sample of memory CD4+ T cells sorted from blood. These receptors were collected from a man between 18 and 35 years old in good health. CDR3s include the opening cysteine and the closing phenylalanine or tryptophan. Size tells how often a clone was seen (once, few, many) or the class of an expanded clone, and some rows leave it out.

v_call: TRBV11-2
j_call: TRBJ2-5
clone_size: .
cdr3_aa: CASSLGSTQPFQETQYF

v_call: TRBV6-6
j_call: TRBJ1-6
clone_size: .
cdr3_aa: CASRPGSSYNSPLHF

v_call: TRBV19
j_call: TRBJ2-2
clone_size: .
cdr3_aa: CASSSSGRVNTGELFF

v_call: TRBV11-2
j_call: TRBJ1-3
clone_size: .
cdr3_aa: CASSRIGTARNTIYF

v_call: TRBV7-6
j_call: TRBJ2-3
clone_size: .
cdr3_aa: CASSPVPGQGGTQYF

v_call: TRBV13
j_call: TRBJ1-2
clone_size: .
cdr3_aa: CASSSRTGASDYGYTF

v_call: TRBV28
j_call: TRBJ2-2
clone_size: .
cdr3_aa: CASSLDSRTGELFF

v_call: TRBV4-3
j_call: TRBJ2-5
clone_size: .
cdr3_aa: CASSQGTSGLRETQYF

v_call: TRBV10-3
j_call: TRBJ1-5
clone_size: .
cdr3_aa: CAISEGGGTPQHF

v_call: TRBV7-3
j_call: TRBJ2-3
clone_size: few
cdr3_aa: CASSLRDRGSADTQYF

v_call: TRBV6-5
j_call: TRBJ1-5
clone_size: .
cdr3_aa: CASRGTGGGNQPQHF

v_call: TRBV6-1
j_call: TRBJ1-1
clone_size: once
cdr3_aa: CASSERRTAEAFF

v_call: TRBV5-6
j_call: TRBJ2-2
clone_size: .
cdr3_aa: CASYPGLTGFANTGELFF

v_call: TRBV5-1
j_call: TRBJ1-4
clone_size: .
cdr3_aa: CASSLAATGANEKLFF

v_call: TRBV11-2
j_call: TRBJ1-2
clone_size: .
cdr3_aa: CASSFRANYGYTF

v_call: TRBV5-6
j_call: TRBJ1-5
clone_size: .
cdr3_aa: CASSLGHLSNQPQHF

v_call: TRBV5-8
j_call: TRBJ1-5
clone_size: .
cdr3_aa: CASSLAQGQSNQPQHF

v_call: TRBV6-6
j_call: TRBJ1-2
clone_size: .
cdr3_aa: CASSYVGGDYGYTF

v_call: TRBV5-5
j_call: TRBJ1-2
clone_size: .
cdr3_aa: CASSDPGTGLGYTF

v_call: TRBV7-9
j_call: TRBJ1-5
clone_size: .
cdr3_aa: CASSFGVDSNQPQHF

v_call: TRBV30
j_call: TRBJ2-4
clone_size: many
cdr3_aa: CAWAGKAQNIQYF

v_call: TRBV27
j_call: TRBJ2-1
clone_size: .
cdr3_aa: CASSLNYNEQFF

v_call: TRBV27
j_call: TRBJ2-7
clone_size: .
cdr3_aa: CASSFEGLRSEQYF

v_call: TRBV18
j_call: TRBJ2-2
clone_size: .
cdr3_aa: CASSMGQGGTGELFF

v_call: TRBV5-6
j_call: TRBJ2-5
clone_size: .
cdr3_aa: CASSLSPGEQETQYF

v_call: TRBV6-4
j_call: TRBJ1-1
clone_size: .
cdr3_aa: CASSPPQYTEAFF

v_call: TRBV18
j_call: TRBJ2-1
clone_size: .
cdr3_aa: CASSPGLRDFEQFF

v_call: TRBV10-3
j_call: TRBJ2-4
clone_size: once
cdr3_aa: CAISESFGGAGDIQYF

v_call: TRBV19
j_call: TRBJ1-5
clone_size: .
cdr3_aa: CASSTDRGNQPQHF

v_call: TRBV7-7
j_call: TRBJ2-3
clone_size: .
cdr3_aa: CASSPPLAGGTDTQYF

v_call: TRBV7-2
j_call: TRBJ1-4
clone_size: .
cdr3_aa: CASSRSLTERKLFF

v_call: TRBV6-1
j_call: TRBJ2-7
clone_size: .
cdr3_aa: CASSVQAGGTYEQYF

v_call: TRBV6-1
j_call: TRBJ2-6
clone_size: .
cdr3_aa: CASSEVRALSGANVLTF

v_call: TRBV2
j_call: TRBJ1-2
clone_size: .
cdr3_aa: CASSPGLGTNYGYTF

v_call: TRBV4-3
j_call: TRBJ2-1
clone_size: once
cdr3_aa: CASSLRSGLARNNEQFF

v_call: TRBV7-7
j_call: TRBJ2-5
clone_size: .
cdr3_aa: CASGGEVPLLQETQYF

v_call: TRBV7-2
j_call: TRBJ2-1
clone_size: .
cdr3_aa: CASSLEWEGYNEQFF

v_call: TRBV20-1
j_call: TRBJ1-1
clone_size: .
cdr3_aa: CSASGQGGAFF

v_call: TRBV7-2
j_call: TRBJ2-1
clone_size: few
cdr3_aa: CASSLTWTSWDEQFF

v_call: TRBV11-1
j_call: TRBJ2-5
clone_size: .
cdr3_aa: CASSATQETQYF

v_call: TRBV30
j_call: TRBJ1-5
clone_size: .
cdr3_aa: CAWSPSRDQPQHF

v_call: TRBV2
j_call: TRBJ1-6
clone_size: .
cdr3_aa: CASSSTLGVTNSPLHF

v_call: TRBV5-6
j_call: TRBJ1-2
clone_size: .
cdr3_aa: CASSLGQGGIYGYTF

v_call: TRBV6-1
j_call: TRBJ2-7
clone_size: .
cdr3_aa: CASSGGTSRGTSYEQYF

v_call: TRBV13
j_call: TRBJ1-6
clone_size: .
cdr3_aa: CASGWRGTNSPLHF

v_call: TRBV30
j_call: TRBJ2-5
clone_size: .
cdr3_aa: CAWSIRGGETQYF

v_call: TRBV5-5
j_call: TRBJ1-2
clone_size: .
cdr3_aa: CASSFVAGVNYGYTF

v_call: TRBV5-1
j_call: TRBJ2-3
clone_size: .
cdr3_aa: CASQLAGGPTSTDTQYF

v_call: TRBV5-1
j_call: TRBJ2-3
clone_size: .
cdr3_aa: CASSSSGGATSTDTQYF

v_call: TRBV18
j_call: TRBJ2-1
clone_size: .
cdr3_aa: CASSPDTYNEQFF

v_call: TRBV11-2
j_call: TRBJ2-7
clone_size: once
cdr3_aa: CASSSVTGPTRDEQYF

v_call: TRBV6-6
j_call: TRBJ1-4
clone_size: many
cdr3_aa: CASSYSGGEELFF

v_call: TRBV4-2
j_call: TRBJ2-5
clone_size: .
cdr3_aa: CASSQGEWRGSKETQYF

v_call: TRBV5-8
j_call: TRBJ1-1
clone_size: .
cdr3_aa: CASSVAVAAFF

v_call: TRBV5-1
j_call: TRBJ2-6
clone_size: .
cdr3_aa: CASSFVSSGANVLTF